A selection of T cell receptor beta chains follows, all from one sample in a study of blood T cell repertoires in COVID-19. Some clones are missing from TCRdb's copy, which holds only in-frame ones; the method was immunoSEQ multiplex PCR. The sample shows tens of thousands of clones, 80% of them seen only once. Specimen: peripheral blood. The receptors originated from a human donor in a cohort sampled during active COVID-19. Each CDR3 is given with its conserved first and last residue. The order of the fields is CDR3 length, V gene, clone size, J gene, CDR3 protein. Where a row states a size, it is once, few, many or the class of an expanded clone; other rows omit it.

16	TRBV7-9	-	TRBJ2-4	CASSSPAGGGKNIQYF
13	TRBV18	-	TRBJ1-2	CASSEGTVYGYTF
16	TRBV28	once	TRBJ1-1	CASSLKRQGAWTEAFF
13	TRBV12-3/TRBV12-4	-	TRBJ1-1	CASSPLRSAEAFF
16	TRBV11-3	-	TRBJ2-5	CASSLGGQGAQETQYF
16	TRBV6-6	once	TRBJ1-1	CASSYGGKIRDTEAFF
17	TRBV4-3	-	TRBJ2-3	CASSQDFGGGAGDTQYF
15	TRBV5-1	-	TRBJ2-3	CASSSGAASTDTQYF
14	TRBV5-4	few	TRBJ1-2	CASRTDRREHGYTF
15	TRBV6-2/TRBV6-3	once	TRBJ2-7	CASSAAGTGEFKQYF
15	TRBV6-5	-	TRBJ2-7	CASSYGTSGGYEQYF
13	TRBV29-1	-	TRBJ1-2	CSVVIQGNDGHTF
14	TRBV5-1	-	TRBJ1-6	CASSLGDIGSPLHF
14	TRBV19	-	TRBJ2-3	CASSWRERTDTQYF
14	TRBV7-6	-	TRBJ2-2	CASSPTGNTGELFF
13	TRBV30	-	TRBJ1-1	CAWDRGARTEAFF
16	TRBV14	few	TRBJ2-3	CASSHAATGGADTQYF
15	TRBV7-3	-	TRBJ2-1	CASSLTGAARDEQFF
14	TRBV2	-	TRBJ2-6	CASRVRVEANVLTF
13	TRBV3-1/TRBV3-2	-	TRBJ2-3	CASSQASTDTQYF
14	TRBV29-1	-	TRBJ1-4	CSVVGGGFTEKLFF
13	TRBV5-1	-	TRBJ2-7	CASSWTVSYEQYF
15	TRBV9	-	TRBJ2-5	CASSPRDRIEETQYF
14	TRBV5-4	-	TRBJ2-5	CASSLGGVGETQYF
15	TRBV7-9	few	TRBJ2-2	CASSLKGTNTGELFF
13	TRBV5-6	few	TRBJ2-7	CASSWNRGGEQYF
15	TRBV5-4	-	TRBJ2-3	CASSLDSIGTDTQYF